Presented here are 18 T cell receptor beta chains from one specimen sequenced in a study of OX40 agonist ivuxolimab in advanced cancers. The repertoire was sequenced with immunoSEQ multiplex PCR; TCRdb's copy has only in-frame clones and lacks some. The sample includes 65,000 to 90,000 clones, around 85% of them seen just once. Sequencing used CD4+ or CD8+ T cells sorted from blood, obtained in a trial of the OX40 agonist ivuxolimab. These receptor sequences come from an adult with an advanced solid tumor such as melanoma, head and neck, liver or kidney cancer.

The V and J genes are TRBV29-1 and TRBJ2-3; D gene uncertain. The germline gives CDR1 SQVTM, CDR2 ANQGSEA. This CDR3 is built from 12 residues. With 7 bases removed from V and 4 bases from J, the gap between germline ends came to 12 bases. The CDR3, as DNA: TGCAGCGCCGAAGCCGTGGCAGATACGCAGTATTTT. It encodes CSAEAVADTQYF.

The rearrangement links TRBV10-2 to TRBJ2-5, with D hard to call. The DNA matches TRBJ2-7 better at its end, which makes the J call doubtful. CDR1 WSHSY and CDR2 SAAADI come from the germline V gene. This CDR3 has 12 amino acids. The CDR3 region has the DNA TGCGCCAGCAGTGAGTCGGGCTACGAGCAGTACTTC. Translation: CASSESGYEQYF.

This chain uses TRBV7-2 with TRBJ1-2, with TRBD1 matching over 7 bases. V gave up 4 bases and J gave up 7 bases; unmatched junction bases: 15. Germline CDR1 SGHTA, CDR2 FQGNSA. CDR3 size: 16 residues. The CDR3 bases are TGTGCCAGCAGCTCTTCCCAGACAGGGACGGAGGGTGGCTACACCTTC. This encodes CASSSSQTGTEGGYTF.

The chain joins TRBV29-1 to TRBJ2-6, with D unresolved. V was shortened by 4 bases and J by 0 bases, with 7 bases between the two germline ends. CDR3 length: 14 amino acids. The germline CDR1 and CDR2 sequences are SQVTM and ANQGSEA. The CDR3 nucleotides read TGCAGCGTTGGGGCCGACTCTGGGGCCAACGTCCTGACTTTC. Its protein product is CSVGADSGANVLTF.

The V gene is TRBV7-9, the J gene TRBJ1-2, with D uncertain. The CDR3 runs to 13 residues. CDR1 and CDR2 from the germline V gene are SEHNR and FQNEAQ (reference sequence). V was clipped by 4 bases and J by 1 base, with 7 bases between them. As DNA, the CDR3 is TGTGCCAGCAGCTACGATGTTAACTATGGCTACACCTTC. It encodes CASSYDVNYGYTF.

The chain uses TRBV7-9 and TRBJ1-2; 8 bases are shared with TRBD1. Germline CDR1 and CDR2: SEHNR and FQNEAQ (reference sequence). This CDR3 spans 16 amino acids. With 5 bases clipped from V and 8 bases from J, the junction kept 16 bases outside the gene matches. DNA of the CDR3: TGTGCCAGCAGCCCCGACCTCCTCACAGGGGGTAACGGCTACACCTTC. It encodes CASSPDLLTGGNGYTF. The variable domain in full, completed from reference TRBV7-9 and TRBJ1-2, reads DTGVSQNPRHKITKRGQNVTFRCDPISEHNRLYWYRQTLGQGPEFLTYFQNEAQLEKSRLLSDRFSAERPKGSFSTLEIQRTEQGDSAMYLCASSPDLLTGGNGYTFGSGTRLTVV.

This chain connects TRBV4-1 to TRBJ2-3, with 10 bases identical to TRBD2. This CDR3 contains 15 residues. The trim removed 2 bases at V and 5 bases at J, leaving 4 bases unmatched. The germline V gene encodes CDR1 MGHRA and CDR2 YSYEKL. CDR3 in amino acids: CASSQQSGGGDTQYF. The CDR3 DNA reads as TGCGCCAGCAGCCAACAAAGCGGGGGGGGAGATACGCAGTATTTT.

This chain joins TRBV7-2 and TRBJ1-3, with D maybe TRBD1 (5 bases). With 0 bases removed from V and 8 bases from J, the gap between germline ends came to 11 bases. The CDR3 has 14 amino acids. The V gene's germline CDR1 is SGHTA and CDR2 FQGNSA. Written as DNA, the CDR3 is TGTGCCAGCAGCTTAGCAGGGGCTAGGGACACCATATATTTT. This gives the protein CASSLAGARDTIYF.

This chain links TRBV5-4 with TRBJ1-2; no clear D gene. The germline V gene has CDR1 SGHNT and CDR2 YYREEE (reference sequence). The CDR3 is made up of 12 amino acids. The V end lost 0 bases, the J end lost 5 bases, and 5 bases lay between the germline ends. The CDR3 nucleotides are TGTGCCAGCAGCTTGGGACCTTATGGCTACACCTTC. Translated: CASSLGPYGYTF.

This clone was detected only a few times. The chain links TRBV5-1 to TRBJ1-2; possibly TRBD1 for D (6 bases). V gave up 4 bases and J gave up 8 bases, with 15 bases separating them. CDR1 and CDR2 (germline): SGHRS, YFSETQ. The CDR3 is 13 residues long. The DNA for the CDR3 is TGCGCCAGCAGCCCACAGGGTTACGGGGGCTACACCTTC. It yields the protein CASSPQGYGGYTF.

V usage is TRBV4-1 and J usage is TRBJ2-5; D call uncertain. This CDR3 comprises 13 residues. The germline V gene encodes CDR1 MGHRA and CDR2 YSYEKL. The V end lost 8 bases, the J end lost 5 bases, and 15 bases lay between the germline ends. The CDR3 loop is CASRDDTGETQYF. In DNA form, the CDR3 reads TGCGCCAGCCGTGACGACACGGGTGAGACCCAGTACTTC.

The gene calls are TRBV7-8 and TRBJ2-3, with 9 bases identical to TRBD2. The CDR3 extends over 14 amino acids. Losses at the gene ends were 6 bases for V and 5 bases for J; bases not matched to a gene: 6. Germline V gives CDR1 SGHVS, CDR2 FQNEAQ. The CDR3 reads CASRWAGGEDTQYF. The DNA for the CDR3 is TGTGCCAGCAGGTGGGCGGGGGGGGAAGATACGCAGTATTTT.

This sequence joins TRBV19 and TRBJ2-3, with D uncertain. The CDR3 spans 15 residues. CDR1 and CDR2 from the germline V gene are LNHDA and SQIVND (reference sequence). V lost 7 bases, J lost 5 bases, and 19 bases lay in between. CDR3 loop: CASTLIGAVGDTQYF. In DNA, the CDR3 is TGTGCCAGTACCCTTATAGGCGCAGTGGGAGATACGCAGTATTTT.

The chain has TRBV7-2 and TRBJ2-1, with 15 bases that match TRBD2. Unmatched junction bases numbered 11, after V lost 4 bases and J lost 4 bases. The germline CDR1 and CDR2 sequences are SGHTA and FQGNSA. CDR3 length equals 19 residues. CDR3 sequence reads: CASSSKLGTSGGRYNEQFF. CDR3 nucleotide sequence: TGTGCCAGCAGCTCTAAGTTGGGGACTAGCGGGGGGCGGTACAATGAGCAGTTCTTC. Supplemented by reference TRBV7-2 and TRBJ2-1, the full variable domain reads GAGVSQSPSNKVTEKGKDVELRCDPISGHTALYWYRQSLGQGLEFLIYFQGNSAPDKSGLPSDRFSAERTGGSVSTLTIQRTQQEDSAVYLCASSSKLGTSGGRYNEQFFGPGTRLTVL.

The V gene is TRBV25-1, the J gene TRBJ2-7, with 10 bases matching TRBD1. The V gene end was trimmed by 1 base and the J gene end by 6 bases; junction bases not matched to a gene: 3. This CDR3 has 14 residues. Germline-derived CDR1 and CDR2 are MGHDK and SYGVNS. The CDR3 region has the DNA TGTGCCAGCAGTGAATTGACAGGGGGCCGCGAGCAGTACTTC. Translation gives CASSELTGGREQYF.

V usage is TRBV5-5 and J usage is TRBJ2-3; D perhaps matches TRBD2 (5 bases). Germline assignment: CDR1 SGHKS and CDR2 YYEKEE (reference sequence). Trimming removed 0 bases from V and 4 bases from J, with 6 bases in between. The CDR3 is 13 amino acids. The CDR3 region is CASSLEAADTQYF. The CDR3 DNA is TGTGCCAGCAGCTTGGAAGCGGCAGATACGCAGTATTTT.

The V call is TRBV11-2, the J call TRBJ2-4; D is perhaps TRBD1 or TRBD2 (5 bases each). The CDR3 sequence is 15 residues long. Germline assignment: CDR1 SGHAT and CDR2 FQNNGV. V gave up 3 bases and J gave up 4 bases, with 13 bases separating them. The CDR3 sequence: CASSLDRDLKNIQYF. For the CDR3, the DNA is TGTGCCAGCAGCTTGGACCGGGACCTTAAAAACATTCAGTACTTC.

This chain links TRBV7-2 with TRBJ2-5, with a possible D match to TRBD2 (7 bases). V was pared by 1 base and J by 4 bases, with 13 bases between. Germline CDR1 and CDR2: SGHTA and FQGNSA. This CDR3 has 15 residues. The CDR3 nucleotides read TGTGCCAGCAGCTTAGTCGGAGGGGGGGCAGAGACCCAGTACTTC. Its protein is CASSLVGGGAETQYF.